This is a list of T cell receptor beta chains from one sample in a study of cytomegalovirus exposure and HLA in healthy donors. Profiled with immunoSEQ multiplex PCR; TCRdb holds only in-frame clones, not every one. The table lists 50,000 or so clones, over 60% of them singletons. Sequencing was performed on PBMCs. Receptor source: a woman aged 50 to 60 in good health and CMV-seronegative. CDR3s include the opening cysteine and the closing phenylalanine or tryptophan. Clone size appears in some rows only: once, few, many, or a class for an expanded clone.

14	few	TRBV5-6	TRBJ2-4	CASSLDRGSYIQYF
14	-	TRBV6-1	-	CASSEGGGSYEQYF
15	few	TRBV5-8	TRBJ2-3	CASSSKQGASDTQYF
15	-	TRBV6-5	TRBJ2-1	CASSYRPGGPNEQFF
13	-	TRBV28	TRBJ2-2	CASRTGGTGELFF
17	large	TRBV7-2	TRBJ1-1	CASSLLAGMVGRGEAFF
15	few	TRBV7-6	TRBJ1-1	CASSSQGKWRTEAFF
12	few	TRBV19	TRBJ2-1	CASSLELGEQFF
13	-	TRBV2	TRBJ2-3	CASKSSGTDTQYF
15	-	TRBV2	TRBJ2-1	CASSERAGVRNEQFF
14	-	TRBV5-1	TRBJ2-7	CASSLRGPVVEQYF
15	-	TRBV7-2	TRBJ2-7	CASSSPGTGIYEQYF
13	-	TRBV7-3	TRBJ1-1	CASGSQENTEAFF
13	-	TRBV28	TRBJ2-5	CASSLGGHKTQYF
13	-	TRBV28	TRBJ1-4	CASRLQGSEKLFF
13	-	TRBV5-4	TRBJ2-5	CASSFRSQETQYF
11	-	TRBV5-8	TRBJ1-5	CASSLRGPQHF
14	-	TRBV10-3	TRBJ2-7	CAISESPGTYEQYF
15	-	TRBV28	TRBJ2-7	CASRPDRGRNYEQYF
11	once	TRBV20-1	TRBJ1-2	CSARGRIGYTF
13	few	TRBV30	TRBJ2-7	CAWGRDNGDEQYF
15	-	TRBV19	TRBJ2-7	CASSIGPHSSYEQYF
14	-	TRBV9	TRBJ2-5	CASSVQGAGETQYF
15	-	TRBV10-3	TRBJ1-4	CAISAGGLTNEKLFF
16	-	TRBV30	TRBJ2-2	CAWRVYSGINTGELFF
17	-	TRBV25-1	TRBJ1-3	CASSESQGQGSGNTIYF
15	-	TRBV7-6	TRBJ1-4	CASSIATGAYEKLFF
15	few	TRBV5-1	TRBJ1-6	CASSLATDYNSPLHF
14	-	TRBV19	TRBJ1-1	CASSIAAGNTEAFF
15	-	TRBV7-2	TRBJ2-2	CASSSGGANTGELFF
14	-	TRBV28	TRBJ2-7	CASRPGGREYEQYF
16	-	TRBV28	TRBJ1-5	CATSLGPPSSNQPQHF
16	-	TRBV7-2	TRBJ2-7	CASSPGRTSGQDEQYF
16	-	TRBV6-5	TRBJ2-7	CASSYSTSGSSYEQYF
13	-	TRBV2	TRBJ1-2	CASNRDTNYGYTF
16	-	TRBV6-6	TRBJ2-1	CASSYVGGSPYNEQFF
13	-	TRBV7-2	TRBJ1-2	CASSSGFGYGYTF
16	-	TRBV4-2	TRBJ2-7	CASSQEGGTRSIEQYF
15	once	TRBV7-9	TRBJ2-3	CASSARQGLTDTQYF
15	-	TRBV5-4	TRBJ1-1	CASSSGTGGWTEAFF
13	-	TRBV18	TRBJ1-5	CASSPGRDQPQHF
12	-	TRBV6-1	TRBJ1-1	CASSPGNQEAFF
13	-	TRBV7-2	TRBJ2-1	CASSLKGSGSWFF
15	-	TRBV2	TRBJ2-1	CASMRGGRTYNEQFF
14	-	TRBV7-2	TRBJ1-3	CASRRGISGNTIYF
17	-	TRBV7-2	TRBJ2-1	CASSPSRTSGEENEQFF
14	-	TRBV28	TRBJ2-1	CASSLIAGAGEQFF
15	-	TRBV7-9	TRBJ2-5	CASSLPQGGGETQYF